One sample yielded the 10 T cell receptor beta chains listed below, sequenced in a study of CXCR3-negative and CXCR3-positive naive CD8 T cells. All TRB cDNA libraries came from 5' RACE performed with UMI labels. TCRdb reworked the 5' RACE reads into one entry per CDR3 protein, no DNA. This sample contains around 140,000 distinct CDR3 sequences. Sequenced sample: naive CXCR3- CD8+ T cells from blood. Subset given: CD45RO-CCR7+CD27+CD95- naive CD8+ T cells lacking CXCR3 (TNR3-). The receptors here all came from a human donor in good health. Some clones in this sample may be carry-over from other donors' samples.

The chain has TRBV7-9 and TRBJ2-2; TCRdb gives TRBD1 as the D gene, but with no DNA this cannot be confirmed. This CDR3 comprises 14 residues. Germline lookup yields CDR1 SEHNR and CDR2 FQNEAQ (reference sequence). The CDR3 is CASSPGAGSGELFF.

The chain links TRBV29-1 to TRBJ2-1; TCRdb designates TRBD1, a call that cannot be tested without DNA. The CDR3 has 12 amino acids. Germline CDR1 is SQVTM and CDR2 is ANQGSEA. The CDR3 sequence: CSVSGPPNEQFF.

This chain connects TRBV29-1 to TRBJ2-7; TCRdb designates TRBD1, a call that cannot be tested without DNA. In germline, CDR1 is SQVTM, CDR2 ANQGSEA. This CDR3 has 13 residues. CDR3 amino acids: CSVEGGHSYEQYF.

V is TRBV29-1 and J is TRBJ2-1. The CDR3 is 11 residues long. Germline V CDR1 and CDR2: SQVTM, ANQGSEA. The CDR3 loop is CSALRDNEQFF.

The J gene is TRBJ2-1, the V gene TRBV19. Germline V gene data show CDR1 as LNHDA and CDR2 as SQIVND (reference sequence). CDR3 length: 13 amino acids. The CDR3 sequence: CACMDSPYNEQFF.

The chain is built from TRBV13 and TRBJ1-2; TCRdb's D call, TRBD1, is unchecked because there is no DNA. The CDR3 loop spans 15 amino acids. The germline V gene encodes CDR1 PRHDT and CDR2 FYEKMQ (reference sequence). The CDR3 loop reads CASSSETGSDYGYTF.

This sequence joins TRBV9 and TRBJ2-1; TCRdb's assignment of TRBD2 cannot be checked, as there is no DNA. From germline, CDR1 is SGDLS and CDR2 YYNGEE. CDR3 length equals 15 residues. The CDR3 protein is CASSQQGLTYSEQFF.

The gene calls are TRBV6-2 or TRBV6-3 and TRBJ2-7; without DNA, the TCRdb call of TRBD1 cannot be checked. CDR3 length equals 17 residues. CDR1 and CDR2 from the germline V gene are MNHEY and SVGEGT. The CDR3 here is CASSLQFTGTEAYEQYF.

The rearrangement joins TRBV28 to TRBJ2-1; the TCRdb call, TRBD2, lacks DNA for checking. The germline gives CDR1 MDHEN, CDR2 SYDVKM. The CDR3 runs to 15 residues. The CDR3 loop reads CASSLLLAAYNEQFF.

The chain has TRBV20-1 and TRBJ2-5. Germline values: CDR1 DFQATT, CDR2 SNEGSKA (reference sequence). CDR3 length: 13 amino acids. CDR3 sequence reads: CSASTGNQETQYF.